The clone carrying this T cell receptor beta chain was seen more than once but under ten times. Antigen unknown. V was clipped by 10 bases and J by 0 bases, with 9 bases between them. This CDR3 contains 13 residues. Germline loops: CDR1 SNHLY, CDR2 FYNNEI. This entry belongs to a study of identical twins. Notes on the study in general: Modelling approaches yielded underestimates of out-of-frame TCR alpha sharing between monozygotic twins.

Using its own MiXCR run on the 5' RACE reads, TCRdb lists one record per CDR3 protein. The table includes around 530,000 distinct CDR3 sequences, approximately 14% detected once. These data were likewise used in another study, on yellow fever vaccine responses in identical twins.

Material: CD4+ T cells sorted from blood. The J gene is TRBJ2-2, the V gene TRBV2; D gene unclear. The TCR comes from a woman between 18 and 29 years old in good health. The CDR3 nucleotides are TGTGCCACCTCCCCGGCGAACACCGGGGAGCTGTTTTTT. This encodes CATSPANTGELFF.